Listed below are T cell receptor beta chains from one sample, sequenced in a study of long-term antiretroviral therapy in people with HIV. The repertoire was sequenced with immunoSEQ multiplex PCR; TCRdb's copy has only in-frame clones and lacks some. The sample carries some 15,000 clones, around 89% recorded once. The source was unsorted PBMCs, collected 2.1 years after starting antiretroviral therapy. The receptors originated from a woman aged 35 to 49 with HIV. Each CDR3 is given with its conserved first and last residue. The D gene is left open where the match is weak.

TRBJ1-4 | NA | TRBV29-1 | CSVEVRGLLFF | TGCAGCGTTGAAGTCAGGGGCTTACTGTTTTTT
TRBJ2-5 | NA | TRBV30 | CAWSVGGGAGAETQYF | TGTGCCTGGAGTGTGGGTGGCGGGGCAGGGGCAGAGACCCAGTACTTC
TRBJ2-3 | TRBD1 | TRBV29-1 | CSVDGRGTDTQYF | TGCAGCGTTGACGGCAGGGGGACAGATACGCAGTATTTT
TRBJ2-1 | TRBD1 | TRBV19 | CASSFTTTGGESNEQFF | TGTGCCAGTAGCTTTACAACAACAGGGGGCGAATCTAATGAGCAGTTCTTC
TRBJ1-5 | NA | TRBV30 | CAWAGRGNQPQHF | TGTGCCTGGGCCGGGCGGGGGAATCAGCCCCAGCATTTT
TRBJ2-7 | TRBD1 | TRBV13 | CASSLGTGFEQYF | TGTGCCAGCAGCTTAGGGACAGGGTTCGAGCAGTACTTC
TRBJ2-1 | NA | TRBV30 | CAWSVGGASNEQFF | TGTGCCTGGAGTGTAGGGGGGGCTTCGAATGAGCAGTTCTTC
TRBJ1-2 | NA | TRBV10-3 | CAIADSGLGVDGYTF | TGTGCCATCGCAGACTCCGGCCTTGGGGTGGATGGCTACACCTTC
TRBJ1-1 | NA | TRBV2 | CASSGEGNTEAFF | TGTGCCAGCAGCGGCGAGGGGAACACTGAAGCTTTCTTT
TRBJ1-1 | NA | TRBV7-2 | CASSLELRTEAFF | TGTGCCAGCAGCTTGGAGCTGCGAACTGAAGCTTTCTTT
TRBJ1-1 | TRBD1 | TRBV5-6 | CASSPGTGAMNTEAFF | TGTGCCAGCAGCCCCGGGACAGGCGCTATGAACACTGAAGCTTTCTTT
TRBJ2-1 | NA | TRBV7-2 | CASSPQGVNEQFF | TGTGCCAGCAGCCCACAGGGAGTTAATGAGCAGTTCTTC
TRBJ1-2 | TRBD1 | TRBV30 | CAWARQGARGGDGYTF | TGTGCCTGGGCCCGGCAGGGGGCGAGGGGAGGGGATGGCTACACCTTC
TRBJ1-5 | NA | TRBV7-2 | CASSQGSGGQPQHF | TGTGCCAGCAGCCAGGGTAGCGGGGGTCAGCCCCAGCATTTT
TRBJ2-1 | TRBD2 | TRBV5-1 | CASSAPGLAGLNEQFF | TGCGCCAGCAGCGCACCCGGACTAGCGGGGTTAAATGAGCAGTTCTTC